The source of this T cell receptor beta chain is a study of blood T cell repertoires in COVID-19. Produced via immunoSEQ multiplex PCR; TCRdb's table is partial and in-frame only. The sample consists of about 480,000 clones, 88% of them appearing once. The sample holds one count of this clone. CDR1 and CDR2 (germline): SGHNT, YYREEE (reference sequence). Trimming took off 4 bases at V and 1 base at J, with 14 bases between the two ends. This CDR3 is 15 amino acids long. Sequencing used PBMCs or T cells enriched from blood (not recorded which). The origin of this receptor is an older woman who had recovered from COVID-19. The chain couples TRBV5-4 to TRBJ1-1, with D unclear. The CDR3, as DNA: TGTGCCAGCAGCGGTAACCGGGTTTCGAACACTGAAGCTTTCTTT. This sequence encodes CASSGNRVSNTEAFF.